These 24 T cell receptor beta chains share one sample of origin, sequenced in a study of control samples from healthy donors and cancer patients. Measured with immunoSEQ multiplex PCR; TCRdb has only the in-frame clones, and not every one. The sample lists approximately 70,000 clones; approximately 84% were seen once. The material sequenced was blood. The receptors stem from a man aged 45-60 years in good health.

The chain employs TRBV3-1 (or the pseudogene TRBV3-2) and TRBJ2-7, with D possibly matching TRBD1 (6 bases). Germline V gene sequence: CDR1 LGHDT, CDR2 YNNKEL (reference sequence). The CDR3 loop spans 16 amino acids. V lost 3 bases to trimming and J lost 1 base, with 16 bases between them. This CDR3 is CASSHSDRLWSYEQYF. DNA of the CDR3: TGTGCCAGCAGCCATTCCGACAGGCTCTGGTCCTACGAGCAGTACTTC.

The genes are TRBV7-6 and TRBJ1-4; a weak D match, TRBD1 (5 bases). The CDR3 is 14 amino acids. V lost 5 bases and J 8 bases, leaving 15 bases between the germline ends. CDR1 is SGHVS and CDR2 is FNYEAQ in the germline V gene. DNA of the CDR3: TGTGCCAGCAGCGCCCCCGGGACCCAAGAAAAACTGTTTTTT. Protein: CASSAPGTQEKLFF. Based on the CDR3 plus reference TRBV7-6 and TRBJ1-4, the full variable domain is GAGVSQSPRYKVTKRGQDVALRCDPISGHVSLYWYRQALGQGPEFLTYFNYEAQQDKSGLPNDRFSAERPEGSISTLTIQRTEQRDSAMYRCASSAPGTQEKLFFGSGTQLSVL.

The gene calls are TRBV6-5 and TRBJ1-1, with TRBD1 matching over 10 bases. The CDR3 has 13 amino acids. The V gene's germline CDR1 is MNHEY and CDR2 SVGAGI. The trim removed 7 bases at V and 5 bases at J, leaving 4 bases unmatched. CDR3 nucleotides: TGTGCCAGCAAGAGGGGACAGGGGACTGAAGCTTTCTTT. Residues: CASKRGQGTEAFF.

The count of this clone is one. The chain is built from TRBV25-1 and TRBJ2-5; tentatively, D is TRBD1 or TRBD2 (5 bases each). Germline CDR1 is MGHDK and CDR2 is SYGVNS. The CDR3 is 12 residues long. V lost 3 bases and J 6 bases, leaving 8 bases between the germline ends. CDR3 sequence reads: CASSEGRQTQYF. CDR3 bases: TGTGCCAGCAGTGAGGGACGTCAGACCCAGTACTTC.

The V call is TRBV19, the J call TRBJ2-7; 10 positions agree with TRBD1. Trimming at V came to 5 bases and at J to 5 bases, leaving 9 bases not matched to a gene. This CDR3 region has 15 residues. CDR1 and CDR2 from the germline V gene are LNHDA and SQIVND (reference sequence). DNA of the CDR3: TGTGCCAGTAGTCGAATGGGACAGGGGTTGCACGAGCAGTACTTC. This encodes CASSRMGQGLHEQYF. Filled out from reference TRBV19 and TRBJ2-7, the complete variable domain reads DGGITQSPKYLFRKEGQNVTLSCEQNLNHDAMYWYRQDPGQGLRLIYYSQIVNDFQKGDIAEGYSVSREKKESFPLTVTSAQKNPTAFYLCASSRMGQGLHEQYFGPGTRLTVT.

This chain connects TRBV24-1 to TRBJ1-5; 7 bases are a match to TRBD1. Losses at the gene ends were 4 bases for V and 4 bases for J; bases not matched to a gene: 9. There are 16 residues in the CDR3. Germline-derived CDR1 and CDR2 are KGHDR and SFDVKD. The CDR3 is CATSDRGTESNQPQHF. CDR3 sequence (DNA): TGTGCCACCAGTGACCGGGGGACAGAAAGTAATCAGCCCCAGCATTTT.

This clone was seen just once. The chain carries TRBV15 and TRBJ2-7; TRBD2 is a possible D gene (6 bases). V was trimmed by 0 bases and J by 4 bases, leaving 10 bases between them. From germline, CDR1 is LNHNV and CDR2 YYDKDF (reference sequence). This CDR3 comprises 14 residues. The CDR3 reads CATSRDRGSYEQYF. The CDR3 nucleotides are TGTGCCACCAGCAGAGATCGGGGGAGTTACGAGCAGTACTTC.

The chain joins TRBV4-3 to TRBJ1-6; D ambiguous. Trimming removed 0 bases from V and 10 bases from J, with 13 bases in between. The germline CDR1 and CDR2 sequences are LGHNA and YSLEER. CDR3 length: 15 amino acids. CDR3 loop: CASSQDRSLGSPLHF. CDR3 in DNA: TGCGCCAGCAGCCAAGATCGGAGTTTGGGGTCACCCCTCCACTTT.

The V and J genes are TRBV7-2 and TRBJ1-4, with D unclear. The CDR3 is made up of 15 amino acids. Trimming cost V 3 bases and J 3 bases, with 11 bases left between them. The V gene's germline CDR1 is SGHTA and CDR2 FQGNSA. CDR3 sequence (DNA): TGTGCCAGCAGCTTTCTTGGGGTGGCTAATGAAAAACTGTTTTTT. Translation: CASSFLGVANEKLFF.

The chain's CDR3 is CASSHGWYEQYF. The CDR3 bases are TGTGCCAGCAGCCACGGATGGTACGAGCAGTACTTC. The chain couples TRBV14 to TRBJ2-7; D is unresolved. Trimming cost V 3 bases and J 4 bases, with 7 bases left between them. CDR1 is SGHDN, CDR2 FVKESK, per germline. This CDR3 is built from 12 residues.

The chain has TRBV9 and TRBJ2-5; D not certain. This CDR3 is built from 14 residues. CDR1 is SGDLS, CDR2 YYNGEE, per germline. V lost 1 base to trimming and J lost 2 bases, with 9 bases between them. CDR3 coding DNA: TGTGCCAGCAGCGTATTGGGAAATCAAGAGACCCAGTACTTC. This translates into CASSVLGNQETQYF. The full variable domain, its missing parts supplied by reference TRBV9 and TRBJ2-5, is DSGVTQTPKHLITATGQRVTLRCSPRSGDLSVYWYQQSLDQGLQFLIQYYNGEERAKGNILERFSAQQFPDLHSELNLSSLELGDSALYFCASSVLGNQETQYFGPGTRLLVL.

The chain's CDR3 is CASRKNRGGNEKLFF. Written as DNA, the CDR3 is TGTGCCAGCAGGAAAAACAGGGGCGGAAATGAAAAACTGTTTTTT. This chain connects TRBV2 to TRBJ1-4; 7 bases align to TRBD1. The ends lost 6 bases at V and 5 bases at J; junction bases unmatched: 9. The CDR3 has 15 residues. Germline V gene sequence: CDR1 SNHLY, CDR2 FYNNEI.

Only one count was recorded for this clone. This chain joins TRBV19 and TRBJ2-4, with TRBD1 as a possible D gene (6 bases). There are 13 residues in the CDR3. Deletions cut 4 bases from V and 6 bases from J, with 10 bases between. The germline V gene has CDR1 LNHDA and CDR2 SQIVND (reference sequence). CDR3 sequence (DNA): TGTGCCAGTAGTACAGGGGAGAGAAACATTCAGTACTTC. It specifies CASSTGERNIQYF.

The chain uses TRBV7-9 and TRBJ2-1; 16 nucleotides agree with TRBD2. The CDR3 covers 16 residues. V lost 4 bases to trimming and J lost 9 bases; unmatched junction nucleotides: 6. Germline values: CDR1 SEHNR, CDR2 FQNEAQ (reference sequence). CDR3 region: CASSSGTSGRASEQFF. The CDR3 nucleotides are TGTGCCAGCAGCTCTGGGACTAGCGGGAGGGCGTCTGAGCAGTTCTTC.

The chain combines TRBV30 with TRBJ2-7; 7 nucleotides match TRBD1. This CDR3 has 14 residues. CDR1 is GTSNPN and CDR2 is SVGIG in the germline V gene (reference sequence). J gave up 2 bases and V 3 bases, and 7 bases lay outside the gene matches. The CDR3 DNA follows: TGTGCCTGGAGAGTTCTCGGGACAGCCTACGAGCAGTACTTC. Translated, it gives CAWRVLGTAYEQYF.

The chain uses TRBV13 and TRBJ2-1, with 9 bases that match TRBD1. The trim removed 5 bases at V and 15 bases at J, leaving 11 bases unmatched. The CDR3 runs to 13 residues. The V gene's germline CDR1 is PRHDT and CDR2 FYEKMQ (reference sequence). CDR3 protein: CASSRPHGTGRFF. The CDR3 bases are TGTGCCAGCAGCCGACCACACGGGACAGGGAGGTTCTTC.

The chain combines TRBV3-1 (or the pseudogene TRBV3-2) with TRBJ1-5, with D perhaps matching TRBD1 (5 bases). This CDR3 region has 15 residues. CDR1 and CDR2 (germline): LGHDT, YNNKEL (reference sequence). V lost 4 bases to trimming and J lost 4 bases, with 14 bases between them. The CDR3 loop is CASSPYMGGNQPQHF. As DNA, the CDR3 is TGTGCCAGCAGCCCCTACATGGGGGGTAATCAGCCCCAGCATTTT.

This clone has just a few counts. This sequence joins TRBV7-2 and TRBJ2-2, with TRBD1 as a possible D gene (5 bases). V was cut by 5 bases and J by 6 bases, with 13 bases left in between. Germline V gene sequence: CDR1 SGHTA, CDR2 FQGNSA. CDR3 size: 14 residues. The CDR3 coding sequence is TGTGCCAGCAGCAATAGACAGCACGCCGGGGAGCTGTTTTTT. It codes for CASSNRQHAGELFF.

The chain carries TRBV4-1 and TRBJ2-5; TRBD2 agrees at 7 bases. V gave up 0 bases and J gave up 5 bases; unmatched junction bases: 9. The CDR3 has 16 amino acids. CDR1 is MGHRA, CDR2 YSYEKL, per germline. DNA of the CDR3: TGCGCCAGCAGCCAAGAGTCTTGGGAGGGCCGGGAGACCCAGTACTTC. Protein: CASSQESWEGRETQYF.

This chain connects TRBV13 to TRBJ2-1; D possibly corresponds to TRBD1 (5 bases). CDR1 is PRHDT, CDR2 FYEKMQ, per germline (reference sequence). CDR3 length equals 14 residues. V dropped 1 base and J dropped 6 bases, with 10 bases sitting between them. CDR3 region: CASSLDPGINEQFF. The CDR3 coding sequence is TGTGCCAGCAGCTTAGACCCAGGGATCAATGAGCAGTTCTTC. The full variable domain, rest sourced from reference TRBV13 and TRBJ2-1, is AAGVIQSPRHLIKEKRETATLKCYPIPRHDTVYWYQQGPGQDPQFLISFYEKMQSDKGSIPDRFSAQQFSDYHSELNMSSLELGDSALYFCASSLDPGINEQFFGPGTRLTVL.

This chain uses TRBV29-1 with TRBJ2-7, with D perhaps TRBD2 (6 bases). V lost 1 base and J lost 0, with 7 bases in between. From germline, CDR1 is SQVTM and CDR2 ANQGSEA. The CDR3 runs 13 residues. CDR3 amino acids: CSVEGGLSYEQYF. The CDR3 DNA sequence: TGCAGCGTTGAAGGGGGACTCTCCTACGAGCAGTACTTC.

This chain joins TRBV18 and TRBJ1-6; D is unclear. V gave up 5 bases and J gave up 6 bases, with 11 bases separating them. Germline assignment: CDR1 KGHSH and CDR2 LQKENI. This CDR3 is 14 amino acids long. In nucleotides, the CDR3 is TGTGCCAGCTCAACCGGAGGACTTAATTCACCCCTCCACTTT. This sequence encodes CASSTGGLNSPLHF.

CDR3 bases: TGTGCCAGCAGCTTGGGGCCACCAGGGAAAGAGACCCAGTACTTC. This translates into CASSLGPPGKETQYF. V is TRBV5-6 and J is TRBJ2-5; D perhaps matches TRBD1 (5 bases). The germline V gene encodes CDR1 SGHDT and CDR2 YYEEEE. Deletions cut 0 bases from V and 3 bases from J, with 12 bases between. The CDR3 totals 15 residues.

The chain combines TRBV7-9 with TRBJ2-1; tentatively, D is TRBD2 (5 bases). This CDR3 is 14 amino acids long. Between the trimmed V and J ends, which lost 4 bases and 7 bases, there was a span of 14 bases. Germline V CDR1 and CDR2: SEHNR, FQNEAQ (reference sequence). CDR3 region: CASSWGTAENEQFF. The CDR3 nucleotides are TGTGCCAGCAGCTGGGGAACAGCGGAAAATGAGCAGTTCTTC. The full variable domain, rest sourced from reference TRBV7-9 and TRBJ2-1, is DTGVSQNPRHKITKRGQNVTFRCDPISEHNRLYWYRQTLGQGPEFLTYFQNEAQLEKSRLLSDRFSAERPKGSFSTLEIQRTEQGDSAMYLCASSWGTAENEQFFGPGTRLTVL.